Shown below are 18 T cell receptor beta chains from a single sample sequenced in a study of blood T cell repertoires in COVID-19. Using immunoSEQ multiplex PCR, the repertoire was profiled, and TCRdb retains in-frame clones only, with some absent. Of some 150,000 clones listed, about 86% are singletons. Sequencing was performed on peripheral blood. The receptors stem from a man between 65 and 85 years old with acute or convalescent COVID-19.

This rearrangement joins TRBV14 to TRBJ2-1; D may be TRBD2 (5 bases). The ends were cut back, 3 bases at V and 2 bases at J, with 8 bases in the middle. Germline V lookup: CDR1 SGHDN, CDR2 FVKESK. The CDR3 totals 14 residues. The CDR3 coding sequence is TGTGCCAGCAGCCAGAGCGGAACCTACAATGAGCAGTTCTTC. Translated, it gives CASSQSGTYNEQFF.

The chain is built from TRBV10-3 and TRBJ2-2; 9 bases are shared with TRBD1. Germline trimming cut 6 bases from V and 4 bases from J; bases unmatched to any gene: 6. Germline-derived CDR1 and CDR2 are ENHRY and SYGVKD. The CDR3 consists of 15 residues. The CDR3 protein is CAIRPGTGSTGELFF. The CDR3 nucleotides read TGTGCCATCAGACCCGGGACAGGGAGCACCGGGGAGCTGTTTTTT.

This clone has a single count. This rearrangement joins TRBV6-2 or TRBV6-3 to TRBJ2-5; 9 bases fit TRBD2. CDR3 length: 16 amino acids. After removal of 2 bases from V and 0 bases from J, the junction contained 4 bases not matched to a gene. Germline V CDR1 and CDR2: MNHEY, SVGEGT. Written as DNA, the CDR3 is TGTGCCAGCAGTTACGGTAGCGGGAGTTACCAAGAGACCCAGTACTTC. Residues: CASSYGSGSYQETQYF.

The V and J genes are TRBV7-3 and TRBJ2-6; 10 bases match TRBD1. The length of the CDR3 is 20 residues. The junction had 17 bases not matched to a gene; V was cut back by 5 bases and J by 4 bases. CDR1 is SGHTA and CDR2 is FQGTGA in the germline V gene. The CDR3 protein is CASSGRRAGTGVSGANVLTF. Here the CDR3 DNA reads TGTGCCAGCAGCGGAAGGCGAGCCGGGACAGGGGTATCCGGGGCCAACGTCCTGACTTTC.

Concerning this clone: The same CDR3 arises from other DNA sequences in this sample as well. The chain links TRBV7-9 to TRBJ1-5, with D possibly matching TRBD1 (5 bases). V was shortened by 5 bases and J by 3 bases, with 11 bases between the two germline ends. Germline CDR1 SEHNR, CDR2 FQNEAQ (reference sequence). This CDR3 is built from 14 residues. The CDR3, as DNA: TGTGCCAGCAGCCTCGGGGGACTCAATCAGCCCCAGCATTTT. Translation gives CASSLGGLNQPQHF.

The rearrangement joins TRBV12-3 or TRBV12-4 to TRBJ2-1, with D hard to call. The V end was cut by 3 bases, the J end by 5 bases, with 8 bases between. The CDR3 consists of 13 residues. The CDR3 DNA reads TGTGCCAGCAGTTTCCGGCAGGACAATGAGCAGTTCTTC. Translation gives CASSFRQDNEQFF.

The chain recombines TRBV19 with TRBJ1-5; 8 nucleotides align to TRBD1. From germline, CDR1 is LNHDA and CDR2 SQIVND (reference sequence). The V and J ends lost 6 bases and 1 base, in that order; junction bases with no gene match: 14. The CDR3 covers 18 residues. CDR3 bases: TGTGCCAGTAGAAACCCCAGGGGGCTCGTGGGGAGCAATCAGCCCCAGCATTTT. Protein: CASRNPRGLVGSNQPQHF. The full variable domain, completed using reference TRBV19 and TRBJ1-5, is DGGITQSPKYLFRKEGQNVTLSCEQNLNHDAMYWYRQDPGQGLRLIYYSQIVNDFQKGDIAEGYSVSREKKESFPLTVTSAQKNPTAFYLCASRNPRGLVGSNQPQHFGDGTRLSIL.

This clone was detected once. The V call is TRBV5-4, the J call TRBJ2-7, with 8 bases that match TRBD2. The V and J ends lost 4 bases and 7 bases, in that order; junction bases with no gene match: 13. This CDR3 has 15 amino acids. Germline assignment: CDR1 SGHNT and CDR2 YYREEE (reference sequence). Here the CDR3 reads CASSPRTSPGGEQYF. In DNA form, the CDR3 reads TGTGCCAGCAGCCCTAGGACTAGCCCAGGTGGGGAGCAGTACTTC.

As to this clone: Other DNA sequences of this sample code for an identical CDR3. The chain joins TRBV7-3 to TRBJ2-2; 7 bases fit TRBD1. V was pared by 4 bases and J by 2 bases, with 7 bases of the junction left unmatched. The CDR3 consists of 16 residues. Germline CDR1 SGHTA, CDR2 FQGTGA. The CDR3 coding sequence is TGTGCCAGCAGCTCTGCCCCAGGGGGAAACACCGGGGAGCTGTTTTTT. This sequence encodes CASSSAPGGNTGELFF.

The V gene is TRBV28, the J gene TRBJ2-7; D call uncertain. V lost 6 bases and J 1 base, leaving 16 bases between the germline ends. The length of the CDR3 is 15 residues. Germline values: CDR1 MDHEN, CDR2 SYDVKM. The CDR3 DNA sequence: TGTGCCAGCAGCTTTCCCGGTGTGCGGTCCTACGAGCAGTACTTC. Translated, it gives CASSFPGVRSYEQYF.

The chain uses TRBV5-4 and TRBJ1-3, with TRBD1 matching over 7 bases. The CDR3 has 16 residues. After removal of 1 base from V and 0 bases from J, the junction contained 4 bases not matched to a gene. From germline, CDR1 is SGHNT and CDR2 YYREEE (reference sequence). The DNA for the CDR3 is TGTGCCAGCAGCTTGAAAGGACAGGACTCTGGAAACACCATATATTTT. Its protein product is CASSLKGQDSGNTIYF.

The chain joins TRBV7-9 to TRBJ2-5, with 8 positions matching TRBD2. The trim removed 4 bases at V and 1 base at J, leaving 2 bases unmatched. CDR1 is SEHNR and CDR2 is FQNEAQ in the germline V gene (reference sequence). This CDR3 has 14 amino acids. CDR3 sequence reads: CASSYTSGQETQYF. In DNA, the CDR3 is TGTGCCAGCAGCTACACTAGCGGCCAAGAGACCCAGTACTTC.

This clone was detected once. The CDR3 is CASRPQGGSPLHF. The DNA of the CDR3 is TGTGCCAGCCGGCCACAGGGTGGTTCACCCCTCCACTTT. V and J are TRBV28 and TRBJ1-6, with D maybe TRBD1 (6 bases). The CDR3 has 13 residues. Germline lookup yields CDR1 MDHEN and CDR2 SYDVKM. The germline V and J ends were trimmed by 8 bases and 9 bases, with 14 bases remaining between them.

The chain joins TRBV7-9 to TRBJ2-1, with 10 nucleotides matching TRBD2. J gave up 5 bases and V 8 bases, and 3 bases lay outside the gene matches. The CDR3 runs to 13 residues. Germline CDR1 reads SEHNR; CDR2 reads FQNEAQ (reference sequence). The chain's CDR3 is CASGTSENNEQFF. In DNA, the CDR3 is TGTGCCAGCGGGACTAGCGAGAACAATGAGCAGTTCTTC.

This clone was counted once. The CDR3 loop reads CSGRQGAAEAFF. CDR3 coding DNA: TGCAGCGGCCGACAGGGGGCTGCTGAAGCTTTCTTT. This chain connects TRBV29-1 to TRBJ1-1; TRBD1 aligns across 10 bases. J gave up 6 bases and V 7 bases, and 5 bases lay outside the gene matches. CDR1 and CDR2 (germline): SQVTM, ANQGSEA. There are 12 residues in the CDR3.

The rearrangement links TRBV2 to TRBJ2-7; perhaps TRBD1 as D (5 bases). The CDR3 runs 15 residues. V was trimmed by 6 bases and J by 4 bases, leaving 19 bases between them. Germline V gene sequence: CDR1 SNHLY, CDR2 FYNNEI. This CDR3 is CASSDSPQREYEQYF. The CDR3 region has the DNA TGTGCCAGCAGCGACAGTCCCCAACGAGAATACGAGCAGTACTTC.

This chain uses TRBV30 with TRBJ2-5; TRBD2 agrees at 7 bases. The CDR3 consists of 12 residues. The germline gives CDR1 GTSNPN, CDR2 SVGIG (reference sequence). V lost 7 bases and J lost 4; bases outside the gene matches: 6. CDR3 loop: CALRELGETQYF. In DNA, the CDR3 is TGTGCCTTGCGGGAGCTGGGAGAGACCCAGTACTTC.

The chain carries TRBV19 and TRBJ2-5, with 9 bases identical to TRBD1. The V gene end was trimmed by 6 bases and the J gene end by 5 bases; junction bases not matched to a gene: 7. Germline V gene data show CDR1 as LNHDA and CDR2 as SQIVND (reference sequence). The CDR3 contains 14 residues. CDR3 sequence reads: CASRKTGGDETQYF. The CDR3 nucleotides read TGTGCCAGTAGAAAAACAGGGGGCGACGAGACCCAGTACTTC.